This paragraph covers one T cell receptor (beta chain) sequence. The authors ran a second PCR of roughly 6 to 12 cycles using a sample-barcoded 5' primer and a J-beta primer mix. A 12-random-nucleotide template-switch adaptor tagged each cDNA molecule. From the 5' RACE reads, TCRdb called clonotypes with MiXCR, one entry per CDR3 protein. This table holds about 680,000 distinct CDR3 sequences, about 52% found once. V was cut by 5 bases and J by 7 bases, with 12 bases left in between. Germline assignment: CDR1 MGHRA and CDR2 YSYEKL. The CDR3 is 13 amino acids. The source of the sample is a study of blood T cells in healthy people across ages. Study-level information: Template switching retrieved approximately one barcoded beta molecule for each two T cells.

The TCR was taken from a woman in her sixties in good health. This chain links TRBV4-1 with TRBJ2-1; D perhaps matches TRBD1 (5 bases). Source material: blood. The CDR3 loop is CASSSRGQNEQFF. CDR3 DNA: TGCGCCAGCAGCTCAAGGGGCCAGAATGAGCAGTTCTTC.